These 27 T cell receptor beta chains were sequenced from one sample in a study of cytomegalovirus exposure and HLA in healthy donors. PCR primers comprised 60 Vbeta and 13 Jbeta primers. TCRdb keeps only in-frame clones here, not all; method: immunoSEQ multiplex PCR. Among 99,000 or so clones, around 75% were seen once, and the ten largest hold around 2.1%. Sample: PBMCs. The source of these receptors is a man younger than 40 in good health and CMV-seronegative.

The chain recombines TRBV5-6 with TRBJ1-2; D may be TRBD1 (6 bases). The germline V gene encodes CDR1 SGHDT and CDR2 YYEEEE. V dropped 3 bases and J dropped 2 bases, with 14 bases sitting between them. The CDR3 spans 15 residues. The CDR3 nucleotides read TGTGCCAGCAGCTACTGGACAGCCCCAAACTATGGCTACACCTTC. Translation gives CASSYWTAPNYGYTF.

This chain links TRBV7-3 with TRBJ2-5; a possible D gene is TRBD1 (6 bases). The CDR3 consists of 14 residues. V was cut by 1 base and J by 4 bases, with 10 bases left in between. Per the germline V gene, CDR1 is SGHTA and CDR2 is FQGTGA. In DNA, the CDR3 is TGTGCCAGCAGCTTAAAAGGGGGAGTAGAGACCCAGTACTTC. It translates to CASSLKGGVETQYF.

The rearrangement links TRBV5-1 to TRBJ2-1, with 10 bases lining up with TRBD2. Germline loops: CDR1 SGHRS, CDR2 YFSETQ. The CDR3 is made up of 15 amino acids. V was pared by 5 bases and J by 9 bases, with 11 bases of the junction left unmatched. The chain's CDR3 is CASRRTGTSVLEQFF. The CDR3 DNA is TGCGCCAGCAGACGGACCGGGACTAGCGTGCTTGAGCAGTTCTTC.

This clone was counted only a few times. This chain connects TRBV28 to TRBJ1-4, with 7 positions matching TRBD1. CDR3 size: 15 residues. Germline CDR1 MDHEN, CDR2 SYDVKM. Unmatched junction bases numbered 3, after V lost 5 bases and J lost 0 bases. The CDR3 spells CASSPGTATNEKLFF. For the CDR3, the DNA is TGTGCCAGCAGTCCCGGGACAGCAACTAATGAAAAACTGTTTTTT.

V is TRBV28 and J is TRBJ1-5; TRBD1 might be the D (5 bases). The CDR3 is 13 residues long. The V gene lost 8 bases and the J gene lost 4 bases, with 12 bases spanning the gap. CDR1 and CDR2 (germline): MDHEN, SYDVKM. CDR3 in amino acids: CASFTGGNQPQHF. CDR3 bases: TGTGCCAGCTTTACGGGGGGGAATCAGCCCCAGCATTTT.

Here the CDR3 DNA reads TGTGCCAGCAGTCACAGGACAGGAGCCTATGGCTACACCTTC. Translated: CASSHRTGAYGYTF. This sequence joins TRBV27 and TRBJ1-2; 7 nucleotides agree with TRBD1. The V and J ends lost 5 bases and 4 bases, in that order; junction bases with no gene match: 7. Germline values: CDR1 MNHEY, CDR2 SMNVEV (reference sequence). This CDR3 has 14 residues.

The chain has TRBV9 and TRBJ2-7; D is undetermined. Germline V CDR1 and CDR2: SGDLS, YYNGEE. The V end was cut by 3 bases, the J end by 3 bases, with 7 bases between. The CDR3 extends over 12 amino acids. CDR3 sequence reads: CASSGRSYEQYF. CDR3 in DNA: TGTGCCAGCAGCGGAAGGAGCTACGAGCAGTACTTC. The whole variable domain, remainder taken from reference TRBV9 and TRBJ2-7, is DSGVTQTPKHLITATGQRVTLRCSPRSGDLSVYWYQQSLDQGLQFLIQYYNGEERAKGNILERFSAQQFPDLHSELNLSSLELGDSALYFCASSGRSYEQYFGPGTRLTVT.

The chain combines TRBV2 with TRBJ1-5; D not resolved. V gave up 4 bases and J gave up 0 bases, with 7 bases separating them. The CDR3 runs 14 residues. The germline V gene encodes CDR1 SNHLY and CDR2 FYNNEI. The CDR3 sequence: CASSGYNSNQPQHF. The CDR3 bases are TGTGCCAGCAGTGGGTACAATAGCAATCAGCCCCAGCATTTT.

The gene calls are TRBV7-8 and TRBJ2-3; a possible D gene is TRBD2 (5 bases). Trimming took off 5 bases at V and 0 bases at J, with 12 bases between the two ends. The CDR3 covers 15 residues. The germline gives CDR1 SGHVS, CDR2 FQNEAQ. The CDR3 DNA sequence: TGTGCCAGCAGCACTGGGAGCGTGAGCACAGATACGCAGTATTTT. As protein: CASSTGSVSTDTQYF.

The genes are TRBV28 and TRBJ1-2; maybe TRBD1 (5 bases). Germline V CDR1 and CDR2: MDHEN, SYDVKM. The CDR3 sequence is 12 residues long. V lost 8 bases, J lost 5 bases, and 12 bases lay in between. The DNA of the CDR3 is TGTGCCAGCCTCGCGACAGCTTATGGCTACACCTTC. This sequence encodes CASLATAYGYTF.

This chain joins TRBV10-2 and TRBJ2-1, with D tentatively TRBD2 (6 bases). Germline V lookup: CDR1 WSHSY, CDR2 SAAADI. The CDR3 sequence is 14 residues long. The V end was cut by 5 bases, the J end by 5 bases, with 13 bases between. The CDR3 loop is CASSPTGTHNEQFF. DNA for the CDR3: TGCGCCAGCAGTCCTACTGGGACTCACAATGAGCAGTTCTTC.

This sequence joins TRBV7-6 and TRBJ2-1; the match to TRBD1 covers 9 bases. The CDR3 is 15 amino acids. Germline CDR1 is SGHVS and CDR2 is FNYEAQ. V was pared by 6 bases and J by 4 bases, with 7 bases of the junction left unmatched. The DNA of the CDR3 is TGTGCCAGCAGAATGGACAGGGGAGGGTACAATGAGCAGTTCTTC. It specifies CASRMDRGGYNEQFF. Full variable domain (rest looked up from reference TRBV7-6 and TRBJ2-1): GAGVSQSPRYKVTKRGQDVALRCDPISGHVSLYWYRQALGQGPEFLTYFNYEAQQDKSGLPNDRFSAERPEGSISTLTIQRTEQRDSAMYRCASRMDRGGYNEQFFGPGTRLTVL.

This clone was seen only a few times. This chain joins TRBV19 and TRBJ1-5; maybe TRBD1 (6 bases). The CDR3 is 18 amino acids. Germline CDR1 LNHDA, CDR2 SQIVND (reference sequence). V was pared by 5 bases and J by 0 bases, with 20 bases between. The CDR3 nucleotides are TGTGCCAGTAGTTCAACCGGGACAACGACTTATAGCAATCAGCCCCAGCATTTT. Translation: CASSSTGTTTYSNQPQHF.

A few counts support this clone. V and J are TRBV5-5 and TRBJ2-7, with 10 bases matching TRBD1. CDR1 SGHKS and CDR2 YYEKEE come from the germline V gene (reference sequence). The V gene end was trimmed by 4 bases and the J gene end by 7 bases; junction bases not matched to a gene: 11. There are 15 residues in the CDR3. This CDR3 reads CASSGAGTGEVEQYF. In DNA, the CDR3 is TGTGCCAGCAGCGGGGCCGGGACAGGGGAAGTGGAGCAGTACTTC.

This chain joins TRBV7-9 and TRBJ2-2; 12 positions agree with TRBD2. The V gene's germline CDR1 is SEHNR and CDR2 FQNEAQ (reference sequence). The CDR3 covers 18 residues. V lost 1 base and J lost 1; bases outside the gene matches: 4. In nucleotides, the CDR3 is TGTGCCAGCAGCTTAGGACTAGCGGGGGCCTTGAACACCGGGGAGCTGTTTTTT. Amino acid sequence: CASSLGLAGALNTGELFF.

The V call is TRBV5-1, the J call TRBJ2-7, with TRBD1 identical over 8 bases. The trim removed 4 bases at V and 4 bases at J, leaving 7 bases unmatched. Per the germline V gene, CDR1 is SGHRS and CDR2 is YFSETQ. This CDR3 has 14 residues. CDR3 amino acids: CASSQGQGGYEQYF. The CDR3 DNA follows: TGCGCCAGCAGCCAAGGACAGGGAGGTTACGAGCAGTACTTC.

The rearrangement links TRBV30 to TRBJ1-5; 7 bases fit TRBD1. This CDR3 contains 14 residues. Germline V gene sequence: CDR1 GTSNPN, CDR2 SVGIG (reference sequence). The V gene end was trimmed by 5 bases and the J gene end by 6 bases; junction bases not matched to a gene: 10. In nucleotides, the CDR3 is TGTGCCTGGGCTCGACAGGGTTTAAGTCAGCCCCAGCATTTT. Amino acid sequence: CAWARQGLSQPQHF. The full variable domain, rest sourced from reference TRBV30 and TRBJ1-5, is SQTIHQWPATLVQPVGSPLSLECTVEGTSNPNLYWYRQAAGRGLQLLFYSVGIGQISSEVPQNLSASRPQDRQFILSSKKLLLSDSGFYLCAWARQGLSQPQHFGDGTRLSIL.

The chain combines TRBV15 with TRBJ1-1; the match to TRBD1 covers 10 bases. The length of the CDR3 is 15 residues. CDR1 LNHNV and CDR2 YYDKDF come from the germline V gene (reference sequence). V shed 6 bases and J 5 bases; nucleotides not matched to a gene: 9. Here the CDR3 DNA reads TGTGCCACCAGTCATCGGGGACAGGGGCGGACTGAAGCTTTCTTT. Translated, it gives CATSHRGQGRTEAFF.

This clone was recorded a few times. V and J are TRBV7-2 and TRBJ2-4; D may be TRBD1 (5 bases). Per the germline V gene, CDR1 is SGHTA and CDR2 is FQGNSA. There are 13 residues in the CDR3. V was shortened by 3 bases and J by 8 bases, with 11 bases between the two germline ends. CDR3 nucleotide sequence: TGTGCCAGCAGCTTTCAGGGTGCGGACATTCAGTACTTC. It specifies CASSFQGADIQYF.

The CDR3 DNA is TGTGCCTGCGGCCCCGGGACACTCGAGACCCAGTACTTC. This gives the protein CACGPGTLETQYF. The rearrangement links TRBV30 to TRBJ2-5; possible D gene TRBD1, 6 bases. Germline V gene data show CDR1 as GTSNPN and CDR2 as SVGIG (reference sequence). The V and J ends lost 6 bases and 5 bases respectively, with 16 bases between them. CDR3 size: 13 residues.

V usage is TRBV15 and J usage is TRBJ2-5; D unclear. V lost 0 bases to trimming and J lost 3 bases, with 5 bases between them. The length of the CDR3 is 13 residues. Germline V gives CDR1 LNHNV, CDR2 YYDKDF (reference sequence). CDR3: CATSRDIEETQYF. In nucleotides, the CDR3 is TGTGCCACCAGCAGAGATATAGAAGAGACCCAGTACTTC.

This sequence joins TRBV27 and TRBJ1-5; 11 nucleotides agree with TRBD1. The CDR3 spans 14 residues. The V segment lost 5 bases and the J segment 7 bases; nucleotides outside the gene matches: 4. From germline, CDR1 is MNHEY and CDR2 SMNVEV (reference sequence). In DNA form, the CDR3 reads TGTGCCAGCAGTCCGGGACAGGGGGTACAGCCCCAGCATTTT. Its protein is CASSPGQGVQPQHF.

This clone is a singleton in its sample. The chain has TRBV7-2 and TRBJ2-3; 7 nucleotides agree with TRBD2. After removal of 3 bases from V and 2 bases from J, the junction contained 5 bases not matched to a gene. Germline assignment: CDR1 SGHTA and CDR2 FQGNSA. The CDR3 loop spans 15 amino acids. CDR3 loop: CASSFGGGDTDTQYF. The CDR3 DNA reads TGTGCCAGCAGCTTCGGCGGGGGTGACACAGATACGCAGTATTTT.

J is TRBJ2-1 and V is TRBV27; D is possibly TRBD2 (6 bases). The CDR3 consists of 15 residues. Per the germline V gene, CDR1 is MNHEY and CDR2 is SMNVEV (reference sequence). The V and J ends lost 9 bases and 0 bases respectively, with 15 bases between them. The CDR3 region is CASKEGLSSYNEQFF. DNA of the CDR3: TGTGCCAGTAAGGAGGGTTTAAGCTCCTACAATGAGCAGTTCTTC.

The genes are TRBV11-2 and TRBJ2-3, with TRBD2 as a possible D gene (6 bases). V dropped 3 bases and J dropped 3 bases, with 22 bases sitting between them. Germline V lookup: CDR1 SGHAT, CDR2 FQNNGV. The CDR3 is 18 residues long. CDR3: CASSLAYPGTAQTDTQYF. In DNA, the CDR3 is TGTGCCAGCAGCTTGGCCTATCCTGGGACTGCCCAAACAGATACGCAGTATTTT.

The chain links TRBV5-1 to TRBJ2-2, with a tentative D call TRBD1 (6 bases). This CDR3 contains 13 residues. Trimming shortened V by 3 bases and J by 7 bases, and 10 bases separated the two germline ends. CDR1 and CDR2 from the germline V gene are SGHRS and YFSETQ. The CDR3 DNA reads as TGCGCCAGCAGCTATACAGGGTTCGGGGAGCTGTTTTTT. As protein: CASSYTGFGELFF. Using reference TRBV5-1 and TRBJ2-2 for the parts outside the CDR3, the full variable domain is KAGVTQTPRYLIKTRGQQVTLSCSPISGHRSVSWYQQTPGQGLQFLFEYFSETQRNKGNFPGRFSGRQFSNSRSEMNVSTLELGDSALYLCASSYTGFGELFFGEGSRLTVL.

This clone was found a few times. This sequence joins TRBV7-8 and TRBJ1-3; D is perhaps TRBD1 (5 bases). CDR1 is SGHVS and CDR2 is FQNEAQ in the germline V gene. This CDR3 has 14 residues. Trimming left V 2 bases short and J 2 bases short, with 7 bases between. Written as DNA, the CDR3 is TGTGCCAGCAGCTTAACGACAGCTGGAAACACCATATATTTT. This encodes CASSLTTAGNTIYF.